This T cell receptor (beta chain) emerged from a study of glioma-infiltrating T cells after dendritic cell vaccination. Whole-study context: Patients received autologous tumor lysate-pulsed dendritic cell vaccination between about 2002 and 2013.

The data were produced by immunoSEQ multiplex PCR, yet TCRdb's version contains in-frame clones alone and is incomplete. The sample yields some 87,000 clones, about 84% seen once. The V gene's germline CDR1 is SGHRS and CDR2 YFSETQ. Trimming shortened V by 5 bases and J by 4 bases, and 16 bases separated the two germline ends. The CDR3 has 15 residues. This clone was counted a few times. Only patients with spare fresh-frozen tumor and over two years of follow-up were included. This rearrangement joins TRBV5-1 to TRBJ1-3; D remains unclear. This sequence was found in a human donor with glioblastoma. The sequences come from blood, collected before dendritic cell vaccination. The CDR3 sequence is CASSLIPQAGNTIYF. The CDR3, as DNA: TGCGCCAGCAGTTTGATTCCCCAGGCGGGAAACACCATATATTTT.